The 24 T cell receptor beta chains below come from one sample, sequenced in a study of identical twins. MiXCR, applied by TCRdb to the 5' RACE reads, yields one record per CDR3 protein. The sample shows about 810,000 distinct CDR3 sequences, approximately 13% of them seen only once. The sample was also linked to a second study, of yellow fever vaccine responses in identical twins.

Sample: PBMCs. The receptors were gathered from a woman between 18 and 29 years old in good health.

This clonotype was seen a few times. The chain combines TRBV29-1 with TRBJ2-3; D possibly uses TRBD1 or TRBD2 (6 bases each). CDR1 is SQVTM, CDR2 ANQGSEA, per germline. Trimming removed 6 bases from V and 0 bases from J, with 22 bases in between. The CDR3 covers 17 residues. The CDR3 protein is CSVSGDWGAASTDTQYF. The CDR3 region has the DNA TGCAGCGTCTCCGGGGACTGGGGGGCCGCTAGCACAGATACGCAGTATTTT.

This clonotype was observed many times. In nucleotides, the CDR3 is TGCGCCAGCAGCGAAGGTAGTGCTGAGCAGTTCTTC. This gives the protein CASSEGSAEQFF. The rearrangement uses TRBV4-1 and TRBJ2-1; D unclear. The germline V gene encodes CDR1 MGHRA and CDR2 YSYEKL. CDR3 length: 12 residues. The germline V and J ends were trimmed by 5 bases and 9 bases, with 11 bases remaining between them.

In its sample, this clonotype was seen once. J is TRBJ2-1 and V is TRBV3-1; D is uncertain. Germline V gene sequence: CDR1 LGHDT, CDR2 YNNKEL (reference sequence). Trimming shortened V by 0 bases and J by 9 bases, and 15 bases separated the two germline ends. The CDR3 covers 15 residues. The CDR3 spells CASSQDVSPGREQFF. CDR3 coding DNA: TGTGCCAGCAGCCAAGATGTTTCTCCCGGCCGTGAGCAGTTCTTC.

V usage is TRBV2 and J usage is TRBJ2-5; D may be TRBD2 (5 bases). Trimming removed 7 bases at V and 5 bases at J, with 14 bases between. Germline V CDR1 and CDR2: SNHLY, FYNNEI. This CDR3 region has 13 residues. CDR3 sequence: CASKGSEWETQYF. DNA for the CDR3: TGTGCCAGCAAAGGGAGCGAATGGGAGACCCAGTACTTC.

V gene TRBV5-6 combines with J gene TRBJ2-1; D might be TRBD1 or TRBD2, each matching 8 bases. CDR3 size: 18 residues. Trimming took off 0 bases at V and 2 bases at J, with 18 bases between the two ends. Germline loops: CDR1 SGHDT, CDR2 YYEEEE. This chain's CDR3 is CASSLASGPRGPYNEQFF. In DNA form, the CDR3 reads TGTGCCAGCAGCTTGGCTAGCGGGCCCAGGGGGCCCTACAATGAGCAGTTCTTC.

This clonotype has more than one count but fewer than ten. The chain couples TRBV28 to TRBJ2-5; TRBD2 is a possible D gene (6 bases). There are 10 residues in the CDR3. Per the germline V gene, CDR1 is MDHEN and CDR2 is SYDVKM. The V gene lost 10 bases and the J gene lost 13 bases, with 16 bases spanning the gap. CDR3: CAIWGGRLYF. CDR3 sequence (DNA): TGTGCCATCTGGGGAGGCAGGCTGTACTTC.

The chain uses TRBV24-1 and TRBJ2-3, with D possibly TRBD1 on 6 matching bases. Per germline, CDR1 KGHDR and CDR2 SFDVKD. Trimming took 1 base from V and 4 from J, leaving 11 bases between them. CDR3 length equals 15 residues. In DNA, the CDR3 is TGTGCCACCAGTGATTTAGGGGGTTCTGCAGATACGCAGTATTTT. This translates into CATSDLGGSADTQYF.

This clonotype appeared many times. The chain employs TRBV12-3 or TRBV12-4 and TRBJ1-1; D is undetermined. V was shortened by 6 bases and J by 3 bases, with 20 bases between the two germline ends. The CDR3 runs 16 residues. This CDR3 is CASSPLEGRPYTEAFF. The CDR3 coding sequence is TGTGCCAGCAGCCCTCTGGAGGGCAGGCCCTACACTGAAGCTTTCTTT.

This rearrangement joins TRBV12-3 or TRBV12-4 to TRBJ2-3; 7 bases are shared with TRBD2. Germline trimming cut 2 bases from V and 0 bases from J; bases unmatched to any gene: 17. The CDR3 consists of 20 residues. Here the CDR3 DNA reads TGTGCCAGCAGTTTAATCCCTCGGGCCGCTAGCGGCTATAGCACAGATACGCAGTATTTT. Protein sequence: CASSLIPRAASGYSTDTQYF.

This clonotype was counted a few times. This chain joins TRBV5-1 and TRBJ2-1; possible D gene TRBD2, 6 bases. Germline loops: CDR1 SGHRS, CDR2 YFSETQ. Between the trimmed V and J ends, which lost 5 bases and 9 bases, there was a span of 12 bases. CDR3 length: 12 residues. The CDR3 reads CASSVTSSEQFF. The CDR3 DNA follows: TGCGCCAGCAGTGTTACTAGCAGTGAGCAGTTCTTC.

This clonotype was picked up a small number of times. The CDR3 DNA reads TGTGCCAGCAGTCCCCTCGACGGTAACAATGAGCAGTTCTTC. Its translation: CASSPLDGNNEQFF. The chain uses TRBV6-2 or TRBV6-3 and TRBJ2-1; D call uncertain. Trimming took off 5 bases at V and 5 bases at J, with 13 bases between the two ends. Germline V CDR1 and CDR2: MNHEY, SVGEGT. The CDR3 is made up of 14 amino acids.

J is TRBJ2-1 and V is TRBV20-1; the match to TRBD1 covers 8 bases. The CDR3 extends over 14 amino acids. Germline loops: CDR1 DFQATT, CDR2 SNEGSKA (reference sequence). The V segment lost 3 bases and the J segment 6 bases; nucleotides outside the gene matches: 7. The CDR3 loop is CSASRARGPNEQFF. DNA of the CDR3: TGCAGTGCTAGTCGGGCCAGGGGGCCCAATGAGCAGTTCTTC.

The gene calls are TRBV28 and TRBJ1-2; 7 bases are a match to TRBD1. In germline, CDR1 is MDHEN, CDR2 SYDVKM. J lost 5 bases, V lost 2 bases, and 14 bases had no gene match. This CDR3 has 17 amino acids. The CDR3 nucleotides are TGTGCCAGCAGTTTAAGCTATGTGAGGGGGCGCGATTATGGCTACACCTTC. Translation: CASSLSYVRGRDYGYTF.

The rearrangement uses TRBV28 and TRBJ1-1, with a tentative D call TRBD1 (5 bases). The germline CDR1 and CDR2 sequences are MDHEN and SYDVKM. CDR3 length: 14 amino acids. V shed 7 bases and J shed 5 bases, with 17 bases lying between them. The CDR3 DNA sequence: TGTGCCAGCACCCTGGGAGGGGCACGAACTGAAGCTTTCTTT. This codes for CASTLGGARTEAFF.

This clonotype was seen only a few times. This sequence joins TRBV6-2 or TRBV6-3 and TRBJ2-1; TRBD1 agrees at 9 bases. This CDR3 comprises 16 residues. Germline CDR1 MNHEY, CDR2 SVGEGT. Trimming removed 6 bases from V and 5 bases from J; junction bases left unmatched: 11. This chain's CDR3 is CASRTTGGAKDNEQFF. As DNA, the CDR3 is TGTGCCAGCAGAACTACAGGGGGCGCGAAAGACAATGAGCAGTTCTTC.

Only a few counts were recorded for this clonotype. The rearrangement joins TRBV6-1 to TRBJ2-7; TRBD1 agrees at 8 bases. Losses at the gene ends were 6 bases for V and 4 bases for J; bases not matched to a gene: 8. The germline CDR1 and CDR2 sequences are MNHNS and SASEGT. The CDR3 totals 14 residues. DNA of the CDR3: TGTGCCAGCAGCCCGGACAGGGACATTTACGAGCAGTACGTC. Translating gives CASSPDRDIYEQYV.

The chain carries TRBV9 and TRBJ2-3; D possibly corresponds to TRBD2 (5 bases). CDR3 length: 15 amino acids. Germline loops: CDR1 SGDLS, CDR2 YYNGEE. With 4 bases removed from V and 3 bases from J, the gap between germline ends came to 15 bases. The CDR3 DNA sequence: TGTGCCAGCAGCCCCCCCGCTCGGGGTACAGATACGCAGTATTTT. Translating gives CASSPPARGTDTQYF. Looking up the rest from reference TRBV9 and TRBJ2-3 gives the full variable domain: DSGVTQTPKHLITATGQRVTLRCSPRSGDLSVYWYQQSLDQGLQFLIQYYNGEERAKGNILERFSAQQFPDLHSELNLSSLELGDSALYFCASSPPARGTDTQYFGPGTRLTVL.

As DNA, the CDR3 is TGTGCCAGCAGCTTACAGGAGTCCTACGAGCAGTACGTC. This codes for CASSLQESYEQYV. The gene calls are TRBV7-8 and TRBJ2-7; D remains unclear. Germline CDR1 is SGHVS and CDR2 is FQNEAQ. Trimming took 2 bases from V and 1 from J, leaving 6 bases between them. This CDR3 contains 13 residues.

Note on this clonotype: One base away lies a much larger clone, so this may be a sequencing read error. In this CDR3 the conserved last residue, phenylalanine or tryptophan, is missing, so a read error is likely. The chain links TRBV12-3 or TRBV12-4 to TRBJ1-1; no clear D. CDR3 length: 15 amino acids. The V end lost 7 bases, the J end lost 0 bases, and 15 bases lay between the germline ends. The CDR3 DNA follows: TGTGCCAGCATCCCGCTGGGCAGCCTGAACACTGAAGCTTTCTCT. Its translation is CASIPLGSLNTEAFS.

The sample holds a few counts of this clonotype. CDR3 nucleotide sequence: TGTGCCAGCAGCTCAGGACAGGTCAGCTACGAGCAGTACTTC. Encoded protein: CASSSGQVSYEQYF. The chain links TRBV7-8 to TRBJ2-7; 7 nucleotides align to TRBD1. The CDR3 is 14 amino acids. With V trimmed by 4 bases and J by 3 bases, 6 bases remained unmatched. Germline loops: CDR1 SGHVS, CDR2 FQNEAQ.

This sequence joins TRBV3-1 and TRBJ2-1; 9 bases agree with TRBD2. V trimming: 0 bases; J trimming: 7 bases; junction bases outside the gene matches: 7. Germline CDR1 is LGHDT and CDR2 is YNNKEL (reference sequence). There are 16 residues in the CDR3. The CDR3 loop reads CASSQDIAGAGNEQFF. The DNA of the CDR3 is TGTGCCAGCAGCCAAGATATAGCGGGAGCGGGGAATGAGCAGTTCTTC.

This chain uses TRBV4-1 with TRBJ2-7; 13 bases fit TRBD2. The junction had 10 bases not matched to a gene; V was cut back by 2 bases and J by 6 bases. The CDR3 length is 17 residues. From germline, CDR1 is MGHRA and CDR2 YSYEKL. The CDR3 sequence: CASSQQGSGLAGVEQYF. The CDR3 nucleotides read TGCGCCAGCAGCCAACAGGGGAGCGGACTAGCGGGAGTCGAGCAGTACTTC.

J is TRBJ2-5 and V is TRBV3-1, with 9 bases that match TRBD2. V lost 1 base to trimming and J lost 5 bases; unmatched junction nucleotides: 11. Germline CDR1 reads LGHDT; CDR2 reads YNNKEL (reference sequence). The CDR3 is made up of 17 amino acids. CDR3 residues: CASSQAPIAGDLETQYF. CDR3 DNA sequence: TGTGCCAGCAGCCAAGCCCCGATAGCGGGAGACCTCGAGACCCAGTACTTC.

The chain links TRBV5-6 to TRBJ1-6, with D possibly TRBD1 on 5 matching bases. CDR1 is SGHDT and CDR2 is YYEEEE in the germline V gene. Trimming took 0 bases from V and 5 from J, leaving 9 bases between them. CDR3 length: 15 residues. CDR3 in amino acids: CASSLVPGHNSPLHF. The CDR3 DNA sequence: TGTGCCAGCAGCTTGGTGCCGGGGCATAATTCACCCCTCCACTTT.